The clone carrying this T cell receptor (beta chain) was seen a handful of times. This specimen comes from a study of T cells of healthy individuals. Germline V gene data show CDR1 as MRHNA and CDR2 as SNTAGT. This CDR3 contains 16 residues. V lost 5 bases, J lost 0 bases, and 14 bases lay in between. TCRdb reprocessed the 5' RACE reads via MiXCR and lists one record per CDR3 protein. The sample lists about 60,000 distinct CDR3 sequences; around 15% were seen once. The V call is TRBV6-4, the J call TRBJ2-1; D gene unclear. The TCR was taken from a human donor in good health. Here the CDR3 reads CASSQGPLSSYNEQFF. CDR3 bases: TGTGCCAGCAGTCAAGGACCCTTAAGCTCCTACAATGAGCAGTTCTTC.